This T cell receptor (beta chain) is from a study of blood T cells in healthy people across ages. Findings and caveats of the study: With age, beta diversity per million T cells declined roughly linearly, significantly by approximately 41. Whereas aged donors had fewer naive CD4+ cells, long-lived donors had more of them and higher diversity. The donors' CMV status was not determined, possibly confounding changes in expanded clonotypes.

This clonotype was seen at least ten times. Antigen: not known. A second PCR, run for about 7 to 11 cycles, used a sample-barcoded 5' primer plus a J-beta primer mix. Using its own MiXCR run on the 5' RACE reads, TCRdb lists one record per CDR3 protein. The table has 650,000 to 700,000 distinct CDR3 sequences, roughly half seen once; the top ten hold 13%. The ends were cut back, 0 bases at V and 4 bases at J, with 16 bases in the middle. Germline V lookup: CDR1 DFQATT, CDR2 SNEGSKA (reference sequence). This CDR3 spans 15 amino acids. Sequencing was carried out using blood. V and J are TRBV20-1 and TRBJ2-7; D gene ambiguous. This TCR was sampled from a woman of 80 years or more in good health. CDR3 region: CSAREVQVGFYEQYF. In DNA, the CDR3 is TGCAGTGCTAGAGAAGTACAAGTGGGGTTTTACGAGCAGTACTTC.